These 13 T cell receptor beta chains originate from one sample sequenced in a study of shared clonotypes between healthy human individuals. The assay was immunoSEQ multiplex PCR, and TCRdb's table has in-frame clones only and misses some. The repertoire holds some 1 million clones, with about 74% as singletons. Sequences were obtained from memory CD4+ T cells sorted from blood. The subset is: CD45RA-negative fraction. The receptors come from a man aged 18 to 30 in good health.

The chain combines TRBV6-1 with TRBJ2-1; D unclear. The germline V gene has CDR1 MNHNS and CDR2 SASEGT. With 0 bases removed from V and 6 bases from J, the gap between germline ends came to 15 bases. The CDR3 consists of 16 residues. CDR3 protein: CASSEALRVSPNEQFF. CDR3 nucleotides: TGTGCCAGCAGTGAAGCGCTTCGGGTCAGTCCCAATGAGCAGTTCTTC.

V usage is TRBV5-1 and J usage is TRBJ2-2; D uncertain. Trimming shortened V by 4 bases and J by 7 bases, and 11 bases separated the two germline ends. This CDR3 is 13 amino acids long. CDR1 is SGHRS and CDR2 is YFSETQ in the germline V gene. CDR3 sequence (DNA): TGCGCCAGCAGCCATGACCTGGACGGGGAGCTGTTTTTT. It yields the protein CASSHDLDGELFF.

This clone is a singleton in its sample. The chain's CDR3 is CASSVYGDTIYF. The CDR3 nucleotides are TGTGCCAGCAGTGTCTACGGGGACACCATATATTTT. The chain couples TRBV25-1 to TRBJ1-3; unclear D gene. Germline CDR1 is MGHDK and CDR2 is SYGVNS. The ends were cut back, 4 bases at V and 8 bases at J, with 9 bases in the middle. The CDR3 is 12 amino acids.

The genes are TRBV19 and TRBJ1-3; D not resolved. The CDR3 extends over 15 amino acids. CDR1 and CDR2 from the germline V gene are LNHDA and SQIVND (reference sequence). The V end lost 5 bases, the J end lost 0 bases, and 11 bases lay between the germline ends. In DNA, the CDR3 is TGTGCCAGTAGTGTCGGCCTCGACTCTGGAAACACCATATATTTT. It encodes CASSVGLDSGNTIYF.

The chain uses TRBV6-4 and TRBJ2-3; 8 nucleotides agree with TRBD2. The CDR3 loop spans 15 amino acids. Looked up from germline, CDR1 is MRHNA and CDR2 is SNTAGT. V gave up 4 bases and J gave up 1 base; unmatched junction bases: 4. For the CDR3, the DNA is TGTGCCAGCAGTGGGGAAGCGGGGGGCACAGATACGCAGTATTTT. Its protein product is CASSGEAGGTDTQYF.

As concerns this clone: Other DNA sequences in the same sample also yield this CDR3. The DNA for the CDR3 is TGTGCCTGGAAAAGCTCATACGAGCAGTACTTC. Encoded protein: CAWKSSYEQYF. The rearrangement joins TRBV30 to TRBJ2-7; D uncertain. CDR1 and CDR2 (germline): GTSNPN, SVGIG (reference sequence). The CDR3 is 11 residues long. V lost 4 bases and J 4 bases, leaving 8 bases between the germline ends.

V gene TRBV18 combines with J gene TRBJ1-5, with a possible D match to TRBD1 (6 bases). The germline gives CDR1 KGHSH, CDR2 LQKENI. V dropped 4 bases and J dropped 4 bases, with 8 bases sitting between them. The CDR3 runs to 13 residues. The CDR3 DNA reads TGTGCCAGCTCACTCGGGACAAATCAGCCCCAGCATTTT. It encodes CASSLGTNQPQHF. Variable domain in full (rest from reference TRBV18 and TRBJ1-5): NAGVMQNPRHLVRRRGQEARLRCSPMKGHSHVYWYRQLPEEGLKFMVYLQKENIIDESGMPKERFSAEFPKEGPSILRIQQVVRGDSAAYFCASSLGTNQPQHFGDGTRLSIL.

The V gene is TRBV5-1, the J gene TRBJ2-7; 10 bases are shared with TRBD1. The V gene end was trimmed by 5 bases and the J gene end by 3 bases; junction bases not matched to a gene: 8. The CDR3 is 15 residues long. Per the germline V gene, CDR1 is SGHRS and CDR2 is YFSETQ. The CDR3 sequence is CASRSGQGENYEQYF. Written as DNA, the CDR3 is TGCGCCAGCAGATCCGGACAGGGGGAGAACTACGAGCAGTACTTC.

The V gene is TRBV19, the J gene TRBJ2-7; D perhaps matches TRBD1 (6 bases). CDR1 and CDR2 (germline): LNHDA, SQIVND (reference sequence). This CDR3 comprises 13 residues. The ends were cut back, 6 bases at V and 2 bases at J, with 11 bases in the middle. Here the CDR3 DNA reads TGTGCCAGTAGCCCGGACAGTCCCTACGAGCAGTACTTC. Amino acid sequence: CASSPDSPYEQYF.

This clone was seen only a few times. The genes are TRBV19 and TRBJ1-5; TRBD1 aligns across 8 bases. CDR3 length: 17 residues. V shed 5 bases, J shed 0 bases, and the junction held 9 bases outside the gene matches. Per the germline V gene, CDR1 is LNHDA and CDR2 is SQIVND (reference sequence). This CDR3 is CASSPGQESYSNQPQHF. In DNA form, the CDR3 reads TGTGCCAGTAGTCCGGGACAGGAGAGCTATAGCAATCAGCCCCAGCATTTT.

In the case of this clone: This same CDR3 is encoded by further DNA sequences in the sample. The J gene is TRBJ2-3, the V gene TRBV5-1; D is possibly TRBD2 (5 bases). This CDR3 has 13 residues. Germline V gene lookup returns CDR1 SGHRS and CDR2 YFSETQ. Between the trimmed V and J ends, which lost 5 bases and 0 bases, there was a span of 7 bases. CDR3 nucleotide sequence: TGCGCCAGCAGGGGCGGGAGCACAGATACGCAGTATTTT. This gives the protein CASRGGSTDTQYF.

Turning to this clone: A much larger clone is a single base away; this may be a read error. Different DNA sequences within this sample yield the same CDR3. The CDR3, as DNA: TGTGCCAGCAGCTTGAACAGGAACACTGAAGCTTTCTTT. Protein sequence: CASSLNRNTEAFF. The chain combines TRBV7-2 with TRBJ1-1, with D hard to call. The CDR3 has 13 amino acids. Germline values: CDR1 SGHTA, CDR2 FQGNSA. V dropped 3 bases and J dropped 1 base, with 6 bases sitting between them.

This chain joins TRBV6-7 and TRBJ1-6, with unresolved D. TRBV6-7 is marked as an open reading frame, function uncertain. The germline V and J ends were trimmed by 7 bases and 10 bases, with 23 bases remaining between them. The CDR3 contains 16 residues. CDR3 bases: TGTGCCAGCACCTACGGGTGCGCGGGCGTGGACTCACCCCTCCACTTT. This sequence encodes CASTYGCAGVDSPLHF.